This TCR beta chain was identified in a study of CD8 T cells in ankylosing spondylitis. Notes on the study in general: The authors reported significant enrichment of disease-linked clones in matched ankylosing spondylitis synovial fluid. Blood from ankylosing spondylitis patients appeared to carry a characteristic roughly 8-variant TCR beta motif.

TCRdb passed the 5' RACE reads through MiXCR, listing each CDR3 protein once. The table lists fewer than 550,000 distinct CDR3 sequences, about 5.4% of them singletons. From germline, CDR1 is MGHRA and CDR2 YSYEKL. The length of the CDR3 is 16 residues. Trimming removed 4 bases at V and 2 bases at J, with 15 bases between. The sample holds many counts of this clonotype. What it recognizes is unknown. V usage is TRBV4-1 and J usage is TRBJ1-5; no clear D. The source material was blood, either unsorted or a sorted T cell fraction (not recorded which). The TCR was taken from a male donor with ankylosing spondylitis. DNA for the CDR3: TGCGCCAGCAGCCTCGACGGCGGGGTCGGCAATCAGCCCCAGCATTTT. Translated, it gives CASSLDGGVGNQPQHF.